A single sample gave rise to the 31 T cell receptor beta chains below, sequenced in a study of T cell responses to AZD1222 COVID-19 vaccine. TCRdb's table, derived via immunoSEQ multiplex PCR, lists solely in-frame clones and lacks some. The repertoire has about 81,000 clones, roughly 90% of them found once; the top ten carry approximately 8%. The sequencing here drew on peripheral blood, taken 28 days after the second AZD1222 dose. These receptors were obtained from an adult who received the AZD1222 COVID-19 vaccine.

The rearrangement uses TRBV7-7 and TRBJ2-1; possible D gene TRBD2, 6 bases. The CDR3 loop spans 15 amino acids. Germline V gene sequence: CDR1 SSHAT, CDR2 FNYEAQ (reference sequence). Trimming left V 5 bases short and J 0 bases short, with 11 bases between. This CDR3 is CASSPYGSSYNEQFF. The CDR3 DNA is TGTGCCAGCAGCCCGTACGGGAGCTCCTACAATGAGCAGTTCTTC. The full variable domain, in which reference TRBV7-7 and TRBJ2-1 provide the parts outside the CDR3, is GAGVSQSPRYKVTKRGQDVTLRCDPISSHATLYWYQQALGQGPEFLTYFNYEAQPDKSGLPSDRFSAERPEGSISTLTIQRTEQRDSAMYRCASSPYGSSYNEQFFGPGTRLTVL.

The J gene is TRBJ2-1, the V gene TRBV7-2; 7 bases fit TRBD1. The CDR3 extends over 15 amino acids. Unmatched junction bases numbered 7, after V lost 6 bases and J lost 2 bases. Germline V gene lookup returns CDR1 SGHTA and CDR2 FQGNSA. This chain's CDR3 is CASRATGRTYNEQFF. In DNA form, the CDR3 reads TGTGCCAGCAGAGCGACAGGGCGAACCTACAATGAGCAGTTCTTC. The complete variable domain, with remaining parts taken from reference TRBV7-2 and TRBJ2-1, reads GAGVSQSPSNKVTEKGKDVELRCDPISGHTALYWYRQSLGQGLEFLIYFQGNSAPDKSGLPSDRFSAERTGGSVSTLTIQRTQQEDSAVYLCASRATGRTYNEQFFGPGTRLTVL.

The chain has TRBV28 and TRBJ2-7; no firm D call. Trimming removed 7 bases from V and 5 bases from J, with 9 bases in between. The CDR3 contains 11 residues. In germline, CDR1 is MDHEN, CDR2 SYDVKM. The CDR3, as DNA: TGTGCCAGCATCAGGTCGAACGAGCAGTACTTC. It yields the protein CASIRSNEQYF.

The V call is TRBV6-5, the J call TRBJ2-7, with 8 bases matching TRBD2. The CDR3 contains 14 residues. V shed 6 bases and J 6 bases; nucleotides not matched to a gene: 10. Germline CDR1 reads MNHEY; CDR2 reads SVGAGI. CDR3 sequence (DNA): TGTGCCAGCAGAACCGGGACTAGTCCCGCCGAGCAGTACTTC. Protein sequence: CASRTGTSPAEQYF.

The V call is TRBV28, the J call TRBJ2-1, with 12 bases identical to TRBD2. J gave up 5 bases and V 2 bases, and 7 bases lay outside the gene matches. CDR3 size: 17 residues. The germline V gene has CDR1 MDHEN and CDR2 SYDVKM. In DNA form, the CDR3 reads TGTGCCAGCAGTTTAGGGTCGGCTAGCGGGAGGGACAATGAGCAGTTCTTC. It yields the protein CASSLGSASGRDNEQFF.

This clone was seen only once. The rearrangement uses TRBV14 and TRBJ1-6; the match to TRBD1 covers 7 bases. The ends lost 3 bases at V and 3 bases at J; junction bases unmatched: 5. The germline gives CDR1 SGHDN, CDR2 FVKESK. The CDR3 consists of 16 residues. CDR3 in amino acids: CASSHTGVGYNSPLHF. DNA for the CDR3: TGTGCCAGCAGCCATACAGGGGTCGGCTATAATTCACCCCTCCACTTT.

The V call is TRBV28, the J call TRBJ1-5; a possible D gene is TRBD1 (6 bases). V lost 0 bases, J lost 2 bases, and 11 bases lay in between. Germline assignment: CDR1 MDHEN and CDR2 SYDVKM. There are 16 residues in the CDR3. Written as DNA, the CDR3 is TGTGCCAGCAGTTTATGGACAGGATTGGGCAATCAGCCCCAGCATTTT. This gives the protein CASSLWTGLGNQPQHF.

The chain carries TRBV7-3 and TRBJ2-2; weak D call: TRBD1 (5 bases). V was clipped by 6 bases and J by 4 bases, with 12 bases between them. The CDR3 is made up of 14 amino acids. The germline CDR1 and CDR2 sequences are SGHTA and FQGTGA. This chain's CDR3 is CASRDTRITGELFF. The CDR3 DNA follows: TGTGCCAGCAGGGACACCCGAATCACCGGGGAGCTGTTTTTT.

This chain connects TRBV19 to TRBJ2-7; 7 bases map to TRBD1. Germline CDR1 reads LNHDA; CDR2 reads SQIVND (reference sequence). The CDR3 runs 14 residues. V shed 3 bases, J shed 3 bases, and the junction held 5 bases outside the gene matches. The CDR3 spells CASSMTGSFYEQYF. CDR3 sequence (DNA): TGTGCCAGTAGTATGACAGGGTCATTCTACGAGCAGTACTTC.

The gene calls are TRBV10-2 and TRBJ2-2; TRBD1 matches 10 bases. Germline loops: CDR1 WSHSY, CDR2 SAAADI. Trimming cost V 7 bases and J 6 bases; bases outside gene matches: 11. This CDR3 has 16 residues. CDR3 residues: CASIFGQGVGPGELFF. CDR3 DNA sequence: TGCGCCAGCATTTTCGGACAGGGGGTGGGCCCCGGGGAGCTGTTTTTT.

J is TRBJ1-4 and V is TRBV5-1; TRBD1 matches at 10 bases. The CDR3 is 15 amino acids. V gave up 1 base and J gave up 9 bases; unmatched junction bases: 6. CDR1 is SGHRS and CDR2 is YFSETQ in the germline V gene. DNA for the CDR3: TGCGCCAGCAGCTTGTCCGGGACAGGGGTACAAAAACTGTTTTTT. Its translation is CASSLSGTGVQKLFF. The complete variable domain, with remaining parts taken from reference TRBV5-1 and TRBJ1-4, reads KAGVTQTPRYLIKTRGQQVTLSCSPISGHRSVSWYQQTPGQGLQFLFEYFSETQRNKGNFPGRFSGRQFSNSRSEMNVSTLELGDSALYLCASSLSGTGVQKLFFGSGTQLSVL.

The V call is TRBV18, the J call TRBJ1-1; D uncertain. From germline, CDR1 is KGHSH and CDR2 LQKENI. The V end was cut by 0 bases, the J end by 2 bases, with 13 bases between. CDR3 length equals 16 residues. For the CDR3, the DNA is TGTGCCAGCTCACCACCAAGTTCGGCGACCAACACTGAAGCTTTCTTT. This sequence encodes CASSPPSSATNTEAFF.

The chain combines TRBV15 with TRBJ2-5; tentative D call: TRBD1 (5 bases). The CDR3 has 15 amino acids. V was trimmed by 4 bases and J by 2 bases, leaving 14 bases between them. CDR1 is LNHNV and CDR2 is YYDKDF in the germline V gene (reference sequence). CDR3 sequence: CATSIADSSQETQYF. CDR3 in DNA: TGTGCCACCAGCATTGCAGACAGTTCACAAGAGACCCAGTACTTC.

The chain combines TRBV7-8 with TRBJ2-5, with TRBD2 matching 14 bases. The CDR3 extends over 17 amino acids. The germline V gene encodes CDR1 SGHVS and CDR2 FQNEAQ. V trimming: 0 bases; J trimming: 4 bases; junction bases outside the gene matches: 4. The CDR3 DNA reads as TGTGCCAGCAGCTTAGCGGGACTAGCGGGAGTGGGAGAGACCCAGTACTTC. This translates into CASSLAGLAGVGETQYF.

The rearrangement joins TRBV27 to TRBJ1-4; 8 nucleotides align to TRBD1. With 1 base clipped from V and 8 bases from J, the junction kept 15 bases outside the gene matches. There are 18 residues in the CDR3. Germline V gene data show CDR1 as MNHEY and CDR2 as SMNVEV (reference sequence). In DNA form, the CDR3 reads TGTGCCAGCAGTTTATTATTGGACAGGGTGGACCCCAGAGAAAAACTGTTTTTT. Its protein is CASSLLLDRVDPREKLFF.

The chain uses TRBV3-1 (or the pseudogene TRBV3-2) and TRBJ1-4; D uncertain. The CDR3 is made up of 13 amino acids. V was shortened by 1 base and J by 8 bases, with 8 bases between the two germline ends. From germline, CDR1 is LGHDT and CDR2 YNNKEL (reference sequence). CDR3 in DNA: TGTGCCAGCAGCCAAGGGGTTCAGGAAAAACTGTTTTTT. Amino acids: CASSQGVQEKLFF.

This clone appeared once. The CDR3 DNA sequence: TGTGCCAGCAGTTATCTGGCGGCGGCTGGGGCCAACGTCCTGACTTTC. As protein: CASSYLAAAGANVLTF. The rearrangement links TRBV6-5 to TRBJ2-6; D is uncertain. The CDR3 contains 16 residues. V lost 3 bases and J lost 2, with 11 bases in between. Germline CDR1 and CDR2: MNHEY and SVGAGI.

The genes are TRBV7-2 and TRBJ2-3; possible D gene TRBD2, 5 bases. The CDR3 length is 14 residues. V was shortened by 2 bases and J by 4 bases, with 10 bases between the two germline ends. The germline gives CDR1 SGHTA, CDR2 FQGNSA. Written as DNA, the CDR3 is TGTGCCAGCAGCTTATCCCTAGCATCAGATACGCAGTATTTT. Translating gives CASSLSLASDTQYF.

V and J are TRBV15 and TRBJ2-7, with 7 bases matching TRBD2. The CDR3 runs to 16 residues. Germline-derived CDR1 and CDR2 are LNHNV and YYDKDF (reference sequence). Trimming took 5 bases from V and 5 from J; bases not matched to a gene: 15. The CDR3 coding sequence is TGTGCCACCAGCCTTAGAACCGGGACTATCAGGGACGAGCAGTACTTC. This gives the protein CATSLRTGTIRDEQYF. The variable domain in full, with the rest retrieved from reference TRBV15 and TRBJ2-7, is DAMVIQNPRYQVTQFGKPVTLSCSQTLNHNVMYWYQQKSSQAPKLLFHYYDKDFNNEADTPDNFQSRRPNTSFCFLDIRSPGLGDTAMYLCATSLRTGTIRDEQYFGPGTRLTVT.

The chain combines TRBV12-3 or TRBV12-4 with TRBJ2-1; D ambiguous. The CDR3 has 12 residues. The V gene lost 10 bases and the J gene lost 6 bases, with 13 bases spanning the gap. The CDR3 DNA reads as TGTGCCACCCAGTTGGGCAGCAATGAGCAGTTCTTC. This encodes CATQLGSNEQFF.

This chain links TRBV19 with TRBJ2-7; D call uncertain. Trimming pared 2 bases from V and 4 bases from J, leaving 12 bases between. The germline gives CDR1 LNHDA, CDR2 SQIVND (reference sequence). This CDR3 contains 14 residues. The CDR3 region has the DNA TGTGCCAGTAGTATATTGGCTGGGAAGTACGAGCAGTACTTC. It translates to CASSILAGKYEQYF.

The gene calls are TRBV3-1 (or the pseudogene TRBV3-2) and TRBJ1-2, with 10 bases aligning to TRBD1. V dropped 3 bases and J dropped 0; count of bases not matched to a gene: 4. The CDR3 loop spans 16 amino acids. From germline, CDR1 is LGHDT and CDR2 YNNKEL (reference sequence). The CDR3 nucleotides read TGTGCCAGCAGCCAGGGGACAGGGGTCCCTAACTATGGCTACACCTTC. The encoded protein is CASSQGTGVPNYGYTF.

The V call is TRBV7-2, the J call TRBJ1-3; D is ambiguous. V was shortened by 7 bases and J by 0 bases, with 10 bases between the two germline ends. CDR1 is SGHTA, CDR2 FQGNSA, per germline. The CDR3 spans 14 residues. The CDR3 DNA reads as TGTGCCAGCATGGGCAGGTTCTCTGGAAACACCATATATTTT. This gives the protein CASMGRFSGNTIYF. Using reference TRBV7-2 and TRBJ1-3 for the parts outside the CDR3, the full variable domain is GAGVSQSPSNKVTEKGKDVELRCDPISGHTALYWYRQSLGQGLEFLIYFQGNSAPDKSGLPSDRFSAERTGGSVSTLTIQRTQQEDSAVYLCASMGRFSGNTIYFGEGSWLTVV.

J is TRBJ1-6 and V is TRBV28, with D hard to call. V lost 9 bases, J lost 5 bases, and 8 bases lay in between. The CDR3 consists of 12 residues. Germline V gives CDR1 MDHEN, CDR2 SYDVKM. This chain's CDR3 is CASRENNSPLHF. The CDR3 coding sequence is TGTGCCAGTCGAGAGAATAATTCACCCCTCCACTTT.

In this sample, this clone turned up once. The chain carries TRBV24-1 and TRBJ1-5; D gene ambiguous. Germline CDR1 is KGHDR and CDR2 is SFDVKD. CDR3 length: 14 amino acids. V was clipped by 3 bases and J by 0 bases, with 5 bases between them. Here the CDR3 reads CATSDGISNQPQHF. The DNA for the CDR3 is TGTGCCACCAGTGATGGGATTAGCAATCAGCCCCAGCATTTT.

The chain recombines TRBV19 with TRBJ2-7, with 8 bases that match TRBD1. From germline, CDR1 is LNHDA and CDR2 SQIVND (reference sequence). V was pared by 5 bases and J by 0 bases, with 3 bases of the junction left unmatched. This CDR3 has 14 residues. The CDR3 here is CASSSGQVSYEQYF. Written as DNA, the CDR3 is TGTGCCAGTAGTTCGGGACAGGTCTCCTACGAGCAGTACTTC.

The rearrangement uses TRBV15 and TRBJ2-7; 9 bases fit TRBD2. Per germline, CDR1 LNHNV and CDR2 YYDKDF (reference sequence). V lost 5 bases and J lost 6; bases outside the gene matches: 8. CDR3 size: 14 residues. The CDR3 bases are TGTGCCACCAGCTGGGGCGGGAGGGACCTCGAGCAGTACTTC. It specifies CATSWGGRDLEQYF.

The CDR3 nucleotides read TGCGCCAGCAGCTTGGCTAGGGGCAGCTCTGGGGCCAACGTCCTGACTTTC. This encodes CASSLARGSSGANVLTF. V usage is TRBV5-1 and J usage is TRBJ2-6, with D tentatively TRBD1 (5 bases). Looked up from germline, CDR1 is SGHRS and CDR2 is YFSETQ. V dropped 0 bases and J dropped 0 bases, with 10 bases sitting between them. CDR3 size: 17 residues.

V and J are TRBV7-2 and TRBJ2-7, with no clear D. CDR3 length equals 15 residues. Germline loops: CDR1 SGHTA, CDR2 FQGNSA. V gave up 0 bases and J gave up 3 bases, with 12 bases separating them. The CDR3, as DNA: TGTGCCAGCAGCTTAGCGCTCATTAGTAGCTACGAGCAGTACTTC. Amino acids: CASSLALISSYEQYF.

Written as DNA, the CDR3 is TGTGCCAGCAGTACACCCTCCGGGGGCGGCTACACCTTC. It encodes CASSTPSGGGYTF. The rearrangement links TRBV6-2 or TRBV6-3 to TRBJ1-2, with TRBD1 as a possible D gene (6 bases). The length of the CDR3 is 13 residues. Germline CDR1 and CDR2: MNHEY and SVGEGT. The germline V and J ends were trimmed by 5 bases and 8 bases, with 15 bases remaining between them.

The V call is TRBV28, the J call TRBJ1-1; D is possibly TRBD1 (6 bases). Germline CDR1 and CDR2: MDHEN and SYDVKM. Trimming pared 6 bases from V and 5 bases from J, leaving 22 bases between. There are 16 residues in the CDR3. In nucleotides, the CDR3 is TGTGCCAGCAGGATCCCTGGGGGCGCGGGGAGGACTGAAGCTTTCTTT. Encoded protein: CASRIPGGAGRTEAFF.